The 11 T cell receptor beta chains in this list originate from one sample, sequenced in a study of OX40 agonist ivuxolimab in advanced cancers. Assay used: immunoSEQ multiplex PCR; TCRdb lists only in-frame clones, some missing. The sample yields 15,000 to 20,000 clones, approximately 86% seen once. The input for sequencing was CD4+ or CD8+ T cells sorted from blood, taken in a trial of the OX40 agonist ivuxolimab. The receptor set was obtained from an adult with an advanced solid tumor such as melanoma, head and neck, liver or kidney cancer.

This CDR3 is CASSPPGLVAEEQYF. The CDR3 DNA is TGTGCCAGCAGCCCCCCGGGGCTAGTCGCTGAGGAGCAGTACTTC. The chain carries TRBV28 and TRBJ2-7; D possibly uses TRBD1 or TRBD2 (5 bases each). The CDR3 has 15 residues. The germline V and J ends were trimmed by 6 bases and 7 bases, with 22 bases remaining between them. Germline-derived CDR1 and CDR2 are MDHEN and SYDVKM.

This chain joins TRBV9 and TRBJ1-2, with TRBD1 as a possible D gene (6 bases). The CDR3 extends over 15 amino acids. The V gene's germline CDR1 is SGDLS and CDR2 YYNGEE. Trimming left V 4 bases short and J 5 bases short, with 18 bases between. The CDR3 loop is CASSPSPEQGYGYTF. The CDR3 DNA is TGTGCCAGCAGCCCGTCGCCCGAACAGGGATATGGCTACACCTTC.

DNA for the CDR3: TGTGCCAGCATTGACTGGCGCAATGAGCAGTTCTTC. The encoded protein is CASIDWRNEQFF. The chain couples TRBV6-6 to TRBJ2-1, with no clear D. The CDR3 spans 12 residues. The germline CDR1 and CDR2 sequences are MNHNY and SVGAGI (reference sequence). V lost 7 bases and J lost 6, with 10 bases in between.

CDR3 protein: CASSSQRGLAGGEQYF. In DNA, the CDR3 is TGTGCCAGCAGCTCGCAACGGGGACTAGCGGGCGGCGAGCAGTACTTC. This sequence joins TRBV7-5 and TRBJ2-7; TRBD2, the D gene given by the table, was not confirmed from the DNA. TRBV7-5 is termed a pseudogene. CDR3 length equals 16 residues.

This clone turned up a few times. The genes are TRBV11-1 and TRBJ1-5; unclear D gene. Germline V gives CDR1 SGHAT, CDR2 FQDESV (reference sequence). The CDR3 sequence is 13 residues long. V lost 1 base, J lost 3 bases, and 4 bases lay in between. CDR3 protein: CASSLGDNQPQHF. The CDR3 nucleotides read TGTGCCAGCAGCTTAGGAGACAATCAGCCCCAGCATTTT.

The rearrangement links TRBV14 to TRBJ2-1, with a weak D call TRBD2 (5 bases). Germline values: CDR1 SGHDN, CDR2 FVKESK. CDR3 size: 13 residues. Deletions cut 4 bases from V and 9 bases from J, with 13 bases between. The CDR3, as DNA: TGTGCCAGCAGCCGCGACGGGATGGGTGAGCAGTTCTTC. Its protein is CASSRDGMGEQFF. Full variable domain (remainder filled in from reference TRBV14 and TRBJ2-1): EAGVTQFPSHSVIEKGQTVTLRCDPISGHDNLYWYRRVMGKEIKFLLHFVKESKQDESGMPNNRFLAERTGGTYSTLKVQPAELEDSGVYFCASSRDGMGEQFFGPGTRLTVL.

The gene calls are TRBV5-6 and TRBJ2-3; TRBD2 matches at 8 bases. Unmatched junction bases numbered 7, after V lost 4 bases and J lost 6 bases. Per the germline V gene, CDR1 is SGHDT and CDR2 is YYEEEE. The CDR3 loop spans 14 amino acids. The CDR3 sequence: CASSRGLVPDTQYF. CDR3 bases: TGTGCCAGCAGCCGGGGACTAGTTCCCGATACGCAGTATTTT.

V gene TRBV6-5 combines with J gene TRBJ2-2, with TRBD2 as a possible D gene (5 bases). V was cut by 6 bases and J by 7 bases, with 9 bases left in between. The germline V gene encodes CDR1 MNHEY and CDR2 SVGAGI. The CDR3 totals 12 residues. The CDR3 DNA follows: TGTGCCAGCAGGTCGGCGGGCGGGGAGCTGTTTTTT. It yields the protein CASRSAGGELFF.

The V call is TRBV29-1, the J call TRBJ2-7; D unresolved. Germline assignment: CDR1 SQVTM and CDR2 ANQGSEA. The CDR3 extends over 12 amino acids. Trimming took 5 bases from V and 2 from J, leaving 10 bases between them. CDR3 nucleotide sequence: TGCAGCGTTATCAAGGGAACCTACGAGCAGTACTTC. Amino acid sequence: CSVIKGTYEQYF.

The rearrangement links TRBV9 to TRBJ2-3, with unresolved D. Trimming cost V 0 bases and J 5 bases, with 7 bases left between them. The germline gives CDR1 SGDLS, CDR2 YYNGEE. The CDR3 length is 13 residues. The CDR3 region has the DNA TGTGCCAGCAGCGTAGCTTGGGGAGATACGCAGTATTTT. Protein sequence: CASSVAWGDTQYF.

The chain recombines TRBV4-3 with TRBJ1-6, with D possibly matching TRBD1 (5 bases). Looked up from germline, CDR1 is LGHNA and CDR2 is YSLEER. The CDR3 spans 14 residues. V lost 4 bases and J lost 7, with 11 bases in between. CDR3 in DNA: TGCGCCAGCAGCCTGGGACTTCAGAATTCACCCCTCCACTTT. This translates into CASSLGLQNSPLHF.